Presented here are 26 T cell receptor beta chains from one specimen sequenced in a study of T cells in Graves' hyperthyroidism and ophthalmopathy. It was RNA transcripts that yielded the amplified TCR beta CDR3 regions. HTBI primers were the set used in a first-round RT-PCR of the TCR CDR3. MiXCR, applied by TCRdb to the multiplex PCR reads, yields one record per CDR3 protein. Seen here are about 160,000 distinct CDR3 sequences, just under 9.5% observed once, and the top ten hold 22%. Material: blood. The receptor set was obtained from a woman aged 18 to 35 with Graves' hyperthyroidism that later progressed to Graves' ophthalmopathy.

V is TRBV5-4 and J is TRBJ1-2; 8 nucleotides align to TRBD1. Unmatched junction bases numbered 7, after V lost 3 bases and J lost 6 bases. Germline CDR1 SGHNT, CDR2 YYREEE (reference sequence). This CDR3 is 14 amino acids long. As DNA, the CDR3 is TGTGCCAGCAGCTCCCCGGACAGGGTTGATGGCTACACCTTC. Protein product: CASSSPDRVDGYTF.

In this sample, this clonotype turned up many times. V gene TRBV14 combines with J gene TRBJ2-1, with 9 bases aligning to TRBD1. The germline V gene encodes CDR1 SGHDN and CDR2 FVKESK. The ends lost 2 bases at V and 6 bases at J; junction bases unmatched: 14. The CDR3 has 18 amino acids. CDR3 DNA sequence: TGTGCCAGCAGCCAACCTTCCTGGTTGGACAGGGGTTTCAATGAGCAGTTCTTC. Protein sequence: CASSQPSWLDRGFNEQFF.

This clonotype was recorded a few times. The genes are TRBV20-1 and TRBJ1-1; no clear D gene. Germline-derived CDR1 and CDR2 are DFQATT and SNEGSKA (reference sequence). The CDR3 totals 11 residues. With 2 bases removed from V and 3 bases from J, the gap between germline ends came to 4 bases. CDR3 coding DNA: TGCAGTGCTAGATTTGACACTGAAGCTTTCTTT. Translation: CSARFDTEAFF.

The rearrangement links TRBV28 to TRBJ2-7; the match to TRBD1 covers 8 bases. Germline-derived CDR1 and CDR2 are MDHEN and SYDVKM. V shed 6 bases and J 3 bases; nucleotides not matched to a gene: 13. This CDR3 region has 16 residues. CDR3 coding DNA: TGTGCCAGCAGCCTAATAACCGGGACAGGCAACTACGAGCAGTACTTC. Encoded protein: CASSLITGTGNYEQYF.

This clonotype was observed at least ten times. As DNA, the CDR3 is TGCAGTGCTAGAGATTTCGCGTTACGAACAGATACGCAGTATTTT. Translation: CSARDFALRTDTQYF. The V call is TRBV20-1, the J call TRBJ2-3, with unresolved D. There are 15 residues in the CDR3. Germline V gives CDR1 DFQATT, CDR2 SNEGSKA (reference sequence). V was cut by 0 bases and J by 3 bases, with 13 bases left in between.

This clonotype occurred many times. The CDR3 protein is CASLGFLQGRKLFF. The CDR3 DNA sequence: TGTGCCAGCTTGGGTTTCCTACAGGGTCGGAAACTGTTTTTT. The rearrangement uses TRBV2 and TRBJ1-4; TRBD1 might be the D (6 bases). The germline gives CDR1 SNHLY, CDR2 FYNNEI. V was shortened by 8 bases and J by 11 bases, with 21 bases between the two germline ends. The CDR3 loop spans 14 amino acids.

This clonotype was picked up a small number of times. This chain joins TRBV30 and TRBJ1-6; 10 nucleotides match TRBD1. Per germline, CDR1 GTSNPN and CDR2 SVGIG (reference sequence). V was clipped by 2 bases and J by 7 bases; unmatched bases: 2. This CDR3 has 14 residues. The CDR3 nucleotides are TGTGCCTGGAGTACGGGACAGGGGAATTCACCCCTCCACTTT. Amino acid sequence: CAWSTGQGNSPLHF. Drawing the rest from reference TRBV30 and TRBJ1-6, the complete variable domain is SQTIHQWPATLVQPVGSPLSLECTVEGTSNPNLYWYRQAAGRGLQLLFYSVGIGQISSEVPQNLSASRPQDRQFILSSKKLLLSDSGFYLCAWSTGQGNSPLHFGNGTRLTVT.

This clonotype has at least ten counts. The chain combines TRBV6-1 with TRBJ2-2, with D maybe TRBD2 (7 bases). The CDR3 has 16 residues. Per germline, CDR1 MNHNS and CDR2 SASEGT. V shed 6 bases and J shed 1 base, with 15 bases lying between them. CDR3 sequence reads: CASRGRGTENTGELFF. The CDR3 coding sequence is TGTGCCAGCAGGGGGAGGGGGACCGAGAACACCGGGGAGCTGTTTTTT.

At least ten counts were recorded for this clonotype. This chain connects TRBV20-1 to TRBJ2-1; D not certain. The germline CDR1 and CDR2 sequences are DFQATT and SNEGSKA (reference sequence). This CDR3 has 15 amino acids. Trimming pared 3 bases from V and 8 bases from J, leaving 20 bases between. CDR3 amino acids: CSARVEHYGLDEQFF. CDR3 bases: TGCAGTGCTAGGGTGGAGCACTACGGGCTCGATGAGCAGTTCTTC.

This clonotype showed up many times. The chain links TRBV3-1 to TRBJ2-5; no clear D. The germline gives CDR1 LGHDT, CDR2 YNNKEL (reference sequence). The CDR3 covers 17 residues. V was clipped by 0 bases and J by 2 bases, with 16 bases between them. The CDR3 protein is CASSQDWGGVPQETQYF. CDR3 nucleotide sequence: TGTGCCAGCAGCCAAGATTGGGGTGGGGTCCCTCAAGAGACCCAGTACTTC.

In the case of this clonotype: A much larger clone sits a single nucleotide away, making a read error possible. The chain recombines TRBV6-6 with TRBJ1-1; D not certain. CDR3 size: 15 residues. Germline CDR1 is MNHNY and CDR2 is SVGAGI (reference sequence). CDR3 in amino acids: CAGSYSRREGTEAFF. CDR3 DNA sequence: TGTGCCGGCAGTTACTCGAGACGAGAGGGCACTGAAGCTTTCTTT.

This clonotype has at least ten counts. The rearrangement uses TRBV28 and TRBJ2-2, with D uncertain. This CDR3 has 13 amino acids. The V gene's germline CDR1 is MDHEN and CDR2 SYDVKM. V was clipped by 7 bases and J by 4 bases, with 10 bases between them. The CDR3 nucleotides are TGTGCCAGCATAGTGTCGTTCACCGGGGAGCTGTTTTTT. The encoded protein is CASIVSFTGELFF.

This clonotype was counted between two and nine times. The CDR3 nucleotides are TGTGCCAGCTCACTCACGGGACTAGCGGGCCTTAGCACAGATACGCAGTATTTT. It translates to CASSLTGLAGLSTDTQYF. The chain combines TRBV18 with TRBJ2-3, with 12 positions matching TRBD2. Germline V CDR1 and CDR2: KGHSH, LQKENI. The CDR3 spans 18 residues. V lost 4 bases to trimming and J lost 0 bases; unmatched junction nucleotides: 8.

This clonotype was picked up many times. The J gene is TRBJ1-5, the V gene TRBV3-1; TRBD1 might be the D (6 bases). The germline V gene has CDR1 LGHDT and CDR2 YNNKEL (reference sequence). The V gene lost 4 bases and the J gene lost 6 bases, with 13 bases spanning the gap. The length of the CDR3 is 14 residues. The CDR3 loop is CASSRDTRTQPQHF. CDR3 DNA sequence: TGTGCCAGCAGCCGGGACACGAGGACTCAGCCCCAGCATTTT.

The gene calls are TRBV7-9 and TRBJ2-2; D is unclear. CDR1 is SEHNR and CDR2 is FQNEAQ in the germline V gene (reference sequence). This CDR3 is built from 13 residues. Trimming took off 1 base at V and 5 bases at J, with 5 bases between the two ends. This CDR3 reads CASSLVTTGELFF. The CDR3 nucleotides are TGTGCCAGCAGCTTAGTAACGACCGGGGAGCTGTTTTTT.

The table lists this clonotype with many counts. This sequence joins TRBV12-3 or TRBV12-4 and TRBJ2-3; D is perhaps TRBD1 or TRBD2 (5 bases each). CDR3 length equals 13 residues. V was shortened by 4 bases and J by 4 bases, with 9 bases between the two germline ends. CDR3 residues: CASSYGAPDTQYF. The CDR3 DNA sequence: TGTGCCAGCAGTTACGGGGCCCCAGATACGCAGTATTTT.

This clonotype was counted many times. The CDR3 DNA reads TGCAGTGCTAGACAGTACGGAGGGACTAGCGGGACCCGGAATGAGCAGTTCTTC. It specifies CSARQYGGTSGTRNEQFF. V usage is TRBV20-1 and J usage is TRBJ2-1; 13 nucleotides align to TRBD2. Germline V lookup: CDR1 DFQATT, CDR2 SNEGSKA (reference sequence). The J segment lost 7 bases and the V segment lost 2 bases, leaving 14 bases of the junction unmatched. The CDR3 has 18 amino acids.

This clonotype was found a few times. The CDR3 here is CATLIDPEAFF. DNA of the CDR3: TGTGCCACTTTAATAGACCCTGAAGCTTTCTTT. V and J are TRBV6-1 and TRBJ1-1; no clear D. Deletions cut 10 bases from V and 6 bases from J, with 12 bases between. This CDR3 spans 11 amino acids. Germline values: CDR1 MNHNS, CDR2 SASEGT.

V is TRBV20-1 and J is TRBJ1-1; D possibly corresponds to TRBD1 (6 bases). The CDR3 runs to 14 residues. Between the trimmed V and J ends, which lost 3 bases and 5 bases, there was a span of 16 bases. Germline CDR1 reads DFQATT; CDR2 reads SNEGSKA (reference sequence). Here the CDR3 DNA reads TGCAGTGCTAGGCTAGGGGGGTTGGGGACTGAAGCTTTCTTT. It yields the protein CSARLGGLGTEAFF.

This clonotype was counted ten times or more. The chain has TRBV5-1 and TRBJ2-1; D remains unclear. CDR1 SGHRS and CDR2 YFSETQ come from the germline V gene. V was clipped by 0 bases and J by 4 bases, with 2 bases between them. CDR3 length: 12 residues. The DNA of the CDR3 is TGCGCCAGCAGCTTGGTGTACAATGAGCAGTTCTTC. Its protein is CASSLVYNEQFF.

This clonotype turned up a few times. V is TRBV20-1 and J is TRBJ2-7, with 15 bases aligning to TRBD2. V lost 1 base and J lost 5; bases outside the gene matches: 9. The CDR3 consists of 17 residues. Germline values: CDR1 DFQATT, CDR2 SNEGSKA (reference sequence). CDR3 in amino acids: CSARAPGLAGGLHEQYF. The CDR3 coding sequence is TGCAGTGCTAGAGCCCCGGGACTAGCGGGGGGACTACACGAGCAGTACTTC.

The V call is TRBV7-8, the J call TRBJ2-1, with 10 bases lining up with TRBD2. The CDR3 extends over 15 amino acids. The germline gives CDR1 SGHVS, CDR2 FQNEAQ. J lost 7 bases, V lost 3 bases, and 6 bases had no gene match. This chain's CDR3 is CASSFTAGGGNEQFF. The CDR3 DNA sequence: TGTGCCAGCAGCTTTACAGCGGGGGGGGGTAATGAGCAGTTCTTC.

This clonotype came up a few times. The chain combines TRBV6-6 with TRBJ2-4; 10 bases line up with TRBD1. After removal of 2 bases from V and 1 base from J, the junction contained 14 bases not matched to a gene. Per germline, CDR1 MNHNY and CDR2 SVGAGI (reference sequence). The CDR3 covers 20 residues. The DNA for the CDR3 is TGTGCCAGCAGTTACGGCACCGGGACAGGGGTCGTTGGGGCCAAAAACATTCAGTACTTC. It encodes CASSYGTGTGVVGAKNIQYF.

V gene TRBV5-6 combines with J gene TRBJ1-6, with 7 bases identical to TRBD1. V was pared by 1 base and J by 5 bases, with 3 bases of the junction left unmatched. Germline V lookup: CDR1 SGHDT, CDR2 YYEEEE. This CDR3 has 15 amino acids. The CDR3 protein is CASSLQQGNNSPLHF. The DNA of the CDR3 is TGTGCCAGCAGCTTGCAACAGGGGAATAATTCACCCCTCCACTTT.

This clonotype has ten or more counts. CDR3 protein: CASYVSGTRAGELFF. In DNA, the CDR3 is TGTGCCAGCTACGTTTCCGGGACCCGAGCCGGGGAGCTGTTTTTT. This chain links TRBV6-1 with TRBJ2-2, with D possibly being TRBD1 or TRBD2 (5 bases each). CDR1 and CDR2 from the germline V gene are MNHNS and SASEGT. The CDR3 sequence is 15 residues long. Trimming cost V 8 bases and J 6 bases, with 19 bases left between them.

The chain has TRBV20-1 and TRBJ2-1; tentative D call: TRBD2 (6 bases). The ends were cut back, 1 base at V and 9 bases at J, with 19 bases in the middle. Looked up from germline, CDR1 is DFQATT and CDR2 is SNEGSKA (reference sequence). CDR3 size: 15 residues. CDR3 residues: CSARGGGNVGGEQFF. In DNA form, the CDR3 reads TGCAGTGCTAGAGGGGGCGGGAATGTGGGGGGTGAGCAGTTCTTC.